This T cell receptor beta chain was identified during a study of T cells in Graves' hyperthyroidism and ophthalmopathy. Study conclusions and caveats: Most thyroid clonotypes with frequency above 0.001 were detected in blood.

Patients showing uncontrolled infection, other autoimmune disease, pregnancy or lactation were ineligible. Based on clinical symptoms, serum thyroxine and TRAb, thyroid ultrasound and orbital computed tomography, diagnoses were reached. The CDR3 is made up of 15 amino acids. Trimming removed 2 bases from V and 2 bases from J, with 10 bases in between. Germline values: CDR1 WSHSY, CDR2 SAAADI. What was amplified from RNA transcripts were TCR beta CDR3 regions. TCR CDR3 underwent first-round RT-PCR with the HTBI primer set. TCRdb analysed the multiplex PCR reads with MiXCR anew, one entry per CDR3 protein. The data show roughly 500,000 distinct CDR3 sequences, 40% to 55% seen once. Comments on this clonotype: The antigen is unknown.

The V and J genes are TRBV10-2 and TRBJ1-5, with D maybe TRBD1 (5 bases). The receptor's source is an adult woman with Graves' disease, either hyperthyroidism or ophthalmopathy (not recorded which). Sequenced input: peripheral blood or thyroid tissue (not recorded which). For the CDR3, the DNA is TGCGCCAGCAGTGAGAGGAGGGGTGGCAATCAGCCCCAGCATTTT. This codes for CASSERRGGNQPQHF.